A single sample is the source of the 14 T cell receptor beta chains below, sequenced in a study of cytomegalovirus exposure and HLA in healthy donors. Some clones are missing from TCRdb's copy, which holds only in-frame ones; the method was immunoSEQ multiplex PCR. Counted here are tens of thousands of clones, around 89% occurring once; the ten biggest clones make up around 1.3%. The sequenced sample consisted of PBMCs. Receptor source: a woman aged 18-35 years in good health and CMV-seronegative.

The rearrangement uses TRBV11-2 and TRBJ2-1; the D gene is possibly TRBD1 (6 bases). This CDR3 comprises 16 residues. Germline values: CDR1 SGHAT, CDR2 FQNNGV. Deletions cut 5 bases from V and 4 bases from J, with 18 bases between. The CDR3 reads CASSPGVVGGYNEQFF. In nucleotides, the CDR3 is TGTGCCAGCAGCCCAGGGGTGGTAGGGGGATACAATGAGCAGTTCTTC.

The chain uses TRBV5-1 and TRBJ2-7; 12 bases are a match to TRBD2. CDR3 size: 17 residues. Germline V gene sequence: CDR1 SGHRS, CDR2 YFSETQ. The trim removed 0 bases at V and 2 bases at J, leaving 6 bases unmatched. The DNA of the CDR3 is TGCGCCAGCAGCTTGGGGCGACTAGCGGGGGTAACCTACGAGCAGTACTTC. Residues: CASSLGRLAGVTYEQYF. Looking up the rest from reference TRBV5-1 and TRBJ2-7 gives the full variable domain: KAGVTQTPRYLIKTRGQQVTLSCSPISGHRSVSWYQQTPGQGLQFLFEYFSETQRNKGNFPGRFSGRQFSNSRSEMNVSTLELGDSALYLCASSLGRLAGVTYEQYFGPGTRLTVT.

The gene calls are TRBV7-8 and TRBJ1-2, with D tentatively TRBD1 (5 bases). Trimming removed 2 bases from V and 8 bases from J, with 12 bases in between. Germline V lookup: CDR1 SGHVS, CDR2 FQNEAQ. CDR3 length equals 13 residues. The CDR3 DNA reads as TGTGCCAGCAGCTTATATCTGGGGCAAGGCTACACCTTC. Encoded protein: CASSLYLGQGYTF.

This clone was seen just once. The chain employs TRBV20-1 and TRBJ1-2, with D perhaps TRBD1 (5 bases). The CDR3 length is 11 residues. The germline V gene has CDR1 DFQATT and CDR2 SNEGSKA (reference sequence). V was pared by 6 bases and J by 2 bases, with 7 bases between. The CDR3 here is CSADRNYGYTF. The CDR3 DNA follows: TGCAGTGCCGACAGAAACTATGGCTACACCTTC.

The chain carries TRBV18 and TRBJ2-3; D is perhaps TRBD2 (6 bases). CDR1 is KGHSH and CDR2 is LQKENI in the germline V gene. V gave up 4 bases and J gave up 0 bases, with 20 bases separating them. This CDR3 is built from 18 residues. CDR3 region: CASSRNGGSGPSTDTQYF. CDR3 coding DNA: TGTGCCAGCTCACGAAACGGGGGTAGCGGACCTAGCACAGATACGCAGTATTTT.

The CDR3 is CASSSGQGSPQETQYF. In DNA form, the CDR3 reads TGCGCCAGCAGCTCCGGACAGGGCAGCCCCCAAGAGACCCAGTACTTC. The chain has TRBV5-1 and TRBJ2-5, with TRBD1 matching over 8 bases. V was clipped by 3 bases and J by 1 base; unmatched bases: 8. The CDR3 contains 16 residues. Germline CDR1 reads SGHRS; CDR2 reads YFSETQ.

This clone was recorded only once. The chain links TRBV10-2 to TRBJ2-1, with 8 nucleotides matching TRBD2. This CDR3 is built from 15 residues. Looked up from germline, CDR1 is WSHSY and CDR2 is SAAADI. V dropped 2 bases and J dropped 1; count of bases not matched to a gene: 1. The CDR3 DNA follows: TGCGCCAGCAGTGAGCCGGGGGGGTCCTACAATGAGCAGTTCTTC. Translating it yields CASSEPGGSYNEQFF.

The chain carries TRBV7-2 and TRBJ2-2, with 14 positions matching TRBD2. This CDR3 region has 18 residues. V shed 1 base, J shed 7 bases, and the junction held 8 bases outside the gene matches. From germline, CDR1 is SGHTA and CDR2 FQGNSA. CDR3 nucleotides: TGTGCCAGCAGCTTAGAGGGACTAGCGGGAGAGGTGGGCGGGGAGCTGTTTTTT. Translating gives CASSLEGLAGEVGGELFF. The full variable domain, rest sourced from reference TRBV7-2 and TRBJ2-2, is GAGVSQSPSNKVTEKGKDVELRCDPISGHTALYWYRQSLGQGLEFLIYFQGNSAPDKSGLPSDRFSAERTGGSVSTLTIQRTQQEDSAVYLCASSLEGLAGEVGGELFFGEGSRLTVL.

This sequence joins TRBV7-6 and TRBJ1-1, with D perhaps TRBD1 (5 bases). Germline CDR1 is SGHVS and CDR2 is FNYEAQ. The CDR3 covers 14 residues. V lost 5 bases and J lost 7, with 17 bases in between. The CDR3 spells CASSRTGVGGEAFF. As DNA, the CDR3 is TGTGCCAGCAGCCGAACAGGCGTAGGTGGTGAAGCTTTCTTT.

The chain combines TRBV5-1 with TRBJ2-1, with 9 bases that match TRBD2. Germline V gene lookup returns CDR1 SGHRS and CDR2 YFSETQ. The CDR3 has 15 residues. Trimming at V came to 0 bases and at J to 7 bases, leaving 5 bases not matched to a gene. As DNA, the CDR3 is TGCGCCAGCAGCTTGGCGGCGGGGGGGTTGAATGAGCAGTTCTTC. Protein sequence: CASSLAAGGLNEQFF. Filled out from reference TRBV5-1 and TRBJ2-1, the complete variable domain reads KAGVTQTPRYLIKTRGQQVTLSCSPISGHRSVSWYQQTPGQGLQFLFEYFSETQRNKGNFPGRFSGRQFSNSRSEMNVSTLELGDSALYLCASSLAAGGLNEQFFGPGTRLTVL.

J is TRBJ2-5 and V is TRBV5-4, with 7 bases fitting TRBD1. The J segment lost 3 bases and the V segment lost 3 bases, leaving 8 bases of the junction unmatched. CDR1 is SGHNT and CDR2 is YYREEE in the germline V gene (reference sequence). This CDR3 region has 15 residues. The DNA for the CDR3 is TGTGCCAGCAGCTCCCCCGGGACAGTGGAAGAGACCCAGTACTTC. Translating it yields CASSSPGTVEETQYF.

The genes are TRBV7-6 and TRBJ2-1; 7 bases are shared with TRBD2. CDR1 is SGHVS, CDR2 FNYEAQ, per germline. Germline trimming cut 5 bases from V and 7 bases from J; bases unmatched to any gene: 11. The CDR3 length is 15 residues. DNA of the CDR3: TGTGCCAGCAGCCCTGGGACTAATCCGGGAAATGAGCAGTTCTTC. Translating it yields CASSPGTNPGNEQFF.

The V gene is TRBV10-3, the J gene TRBJ2-5; 8 bases fit TRBD2. Germline-derived CDR1 and CDR2 are ENHRY and SYGVKD. The V segment lost 0 bases and the J segment 3 bases; nucleotides outside the gene matches: 9. CDR3 length: 17 amino acids. The CDR3 protein is CAISESYGTSGKETQYF. DNA for the CDR3: TGTGCCATCAGTGAGTCCTACGGCACTAGCGGAAAAGAGACCCAGTACTTC.

This chain links TRBV2 with TRBJ1-4, with D possibly TRBD1 on 6 matching bases. V lost 4 bases to trimming and J lost 8 bases, with 17 bases between them. This CDR3 contains 15 residues. Germline-derived CDR1 and CDR2 are SNHLY and FYNNEI. CDR3 sequence: CASSVGGQAEEKLFF. In DNA form, the CDR3 reads TGTGCCAGCAGTGTGGGGGGGCAGGCGGAGGAAAAACTGTTTTTT.